The 29 T cell receptor beta chains presented below share a single source sample, sequenced in a study of T cell responses to AZD1222 COVID-19 vaccine. Data came from immunoSEQ multiplex PCR; TCRdb stores just in-frame clones and leaves some out. In the table there are roughly 110,000 clones, approximately 90% of which are singletons. The sample here was peripheral blood, taken 28 days after the second AZD1222 dose. These TCRs come from an adult who received the AZD1222 COVID-19 vaccine.

The chain uses TRBV21-1 and TRBJ2-2; the listed D gene, TRBD2, was not tested against the DNA. TRBV21-1 is a listed pseudogene. This CDR3 is built from 13 residues. In DNA, the CDR3 is TGTGCCAGCAGCTTCCGGGGTACCGGGGAGCTGTTTTTT. Amino acid sequence: CASSFRGTGELFF.

The V gene is TRBV19, the J gene TRBJ1-2; D is perhaps TRBD1 (5 bases). The germline V gene has CDR1 LNHDA and CDR2 SQIVND (reference sequence). Trimming pared 1 base from V and 8 bases from J, leaving 17 bases between. The length of the CDR3 is 15 residues. The CDR3 loop is CASSIGDPLRGGYTF. The CDR3 nucleotides are TGTGCCAGTAGTATAGGGGACCCCTTACGCGGGGGCTACACCTTC.

Comment on this clone: The same CDR3 is also encoded by other DNA sequences in this sample. The chain uses TRBV3-1 (or the pseudogene TRBV3-2) and TRBJ1-2; a weak D match, TRBD1 (5 bases). This CDR3 comprises 13 residues. CDR1 and CDR2 from the germline V gene are LGHDT and YNNKEL (reference sequence). Trimming shortened V by 0 bases and J by 8 bases, and 10 bases separated the two germline ends. The CDR3 reads CASSQDRGSGYTF. The CDR3 DNA reads as TGTGCCAGCAGCCAAGATCGGGGGAGCGGCTACACCTTC.

The rearrangement joins TRBV6-5 to TRBJ1-6; D unresolved. CDR3 length: 14 residues. V lost 3 bases and J lost 10, with 13 bases in between. Germline CDR1 reads MNHEY; CDR2 reads SVGAGI. CDR3 sequence reads: CASSYGALGSPLHF. The CDR3, as DNA: TGTGCCAGCAGTTATGGTGCCTTGGGGTCACCCCTCCACTTT.

This clone was seen only once. The chain uses TRBV6-1 and TRBJ2-7; no definite D call. Germline V lookup: CDR1 MNHNS, CDR2 SASEGT. The CDR3 is made up of 13 amino acids. Between the trimmed V and J ends, which lost 0 bases and 6 bases, there was a span of 9 bases. The CDR3 sequence is CASSEAGRSEQYF. The CDR3 coding sequence is TGTGCCAGCAGTGAAGCGGGTCGTTCCGAGCAGTACTTC.

This clone is a singleton in its sample. The rearrangement uses TRBV2 and TRBJ1-5; a weak D match, TRBD1 (5 bases). This CDR3 comprises 17 residues. V lost 1 base and J 4 bases, leaving 17 bases between the germline ends. From germline, CDR1 is SNHLY and CDR2 FYNNEI. The CDR3 coding sequence is TGTGCCAGCAGTGAAGGCTGGGGCAGCCCGGGTAATCAGCCCCAGCATTTT. It codes for CASSEGWGSPGNQPQHF.

The rearrangement uses TRBV7-3 and TRBJ1-3, with D perhaps matching TRBD1 (5 bases). CDR1 is SGHTA, CDR2 FQGTGA, per germline. The CDR3 has 16 residues. Trimming pared 4 bases from V and 3 bases from J, leaving 16 bases between. This CDR3 is CASSSAPAGLGNTIYF. The DNA for the CDR3 is TGTGCCAGCAGCTCAGCCCCGGCAGGGCTTGGAAACACCATATATTTT.

V is TRBV7-7 and J is TRBJ2-5; TRBD2 agrees at 11 bases. The CDR3 spans 15 residues. V trimming: 6 bases; J trimming: 1 base; junction bases outside the gene matches: 4. CDR1 is SSHAT, CDR2 FNYEAQ, per germline (reference sequence). The CDR3 DNA is TGTGCCAGCAGTTCACTAGCGGGGGCCCAAGAGACCCAGTACTTC. Translating gives CASSSLAGAQETQYF.

The genes are TRBV4-3 and TRBJ2-1, with 9 bases fitting TRBD1. Germline values: CDR1 LGHNA, CDR2 YSLEER. The length of the CDR3 is 15 residues. V lost 2 bases, J lost 10 bases, and 9 bases stayed unmatched. CDR3 in DNA: TGCGCCAGCAGCCAATGGGGGGACAGGGAGAAGGAGCAGTTCTTC. Translating gives CASSQWGDREKEQFF.

The CDR3, as DNA: TGCGCCAGCAGTCAATACTCCGGGACACAAGAGGACTACACCTTC. As protein: CASSQYSGTQEDYTF. V is TRBV5-1 and J is TRBJ1-2; D perhaps matches TRBD1 (6 bases). This CDR3 comprises 15 residues. In germline, CDR1 is SGHRS, CDR2 YFSETQ. The V end was cut by 5 bases, the J end by 10 bases, with 24 bases between.

The CDR3, as DNA: TGTGCCAGCAGCGACCGCGACAGGGGCACTAGAAACACCATATATTTT. It is translated as CASSDRDRGTRNTIYF. This chain joins TRBV9 and TRBJ1-3, with TRBD1 identical over 8 bases. The CDR3 has 16 residues. V dropped 3 bases and J dropped 5; count of bases not matched to a gene: 10. From germline, CDR1 is SGDLS and CDR2 YYNGEE.

The chain uses TRBV27 and TRBJ1-2; 10 bases match TRBD1. The germline gives CDR1 MNHEY, CDR2 SMNVEV (reference sequence). The CDR3 consists of 13 residues. V was pared by 5 bases and J by 7 bases, with 4 bases of the junction left unmatched. The CDR3 nucleotides read TGTGCCAGCAGTACGACAGGGGGCGGTGGCTACACCTTC. Translation: CASSTTGGGGYTF.

The chain employs TRBV3-1 (or the pseudogene TRBV3-2) and TRBJ2-7; a weak D match, TRBD1 (6 bases). Looked up from germline, CDR1 is LGHDT and CDR2 is YNNKEL (reference sequence). V lost 1 base to trimming and J lost 4 bases, with 11 bases between them. The CDR3 runs 14 residues. CDR3 sequence: CASSQAYRAYEQYF. CDR3 DNA sequence: TGTGCCAGCAGCCAAGCGTACAGGGCTTACGAGCAGTACTTC.

The chain is built from TRBV12-3 or TRBV12-4 and TRBJ1-1; D uncertain. With 5 bases removed from V and 8 bases from J, the gap between germline ends came to 9 bases. The CDR3 is made up of 11 amino acids. CDR3 in amino acids: CASSKTGEAFF. Here the CDR3 DNA reads TGTGCCAGCAGTAAGACGGGAGAAGCTTTCTTT.

This clone has just one count. The chain has TRBV27 and TRBJ1-4, with D tentatively TRBD1 (6 bases). Trimming removed 0 bases at V and 0 bases at J, with 23 bases between. CDR3 length equals 21 residues. Looked up from germline, CDR1 is MNHEY and CDR2 is SMNVEV (reference sequence). CDR3 DNA sequence: TGTGCCAGCAGTTTATCGCTGGTTGAGGATAGGGGGAAAGCAACTAATGAAAAACTGTTTTTT. Encoded protein: CASSLSLVEDRGKATNEKLFF.

This clone was detected once. This sequence joins TRBV6-6 and TRBJ1-4; D possibly corresponds to TRBD1 (6 bases). V lost 2 bases and J lost 3, with 10 bases in between. CDR3 length: 15 residues. Germline V gene data show CDR1 as MNHNY and CDR2 as SVGAGI (reference sequence). The CDR3 protein is CASSYAQGPNEKLFF. DNA for the CDR3: TGTGCCAGCAGTTACGCGCAGGGGCCTAATGAAAAACTGTTTTTT.

The chain links TRBV7-8 to TRBJ1-5; TRBD1 is a possible D gene (6 bases). Trimming stripped 5 bases from V and 5 bases from J, with 19 bases between. There are 16 residues in the CDR3. Germline lookup yields CDR1 SGHVS and CDR2 FQNEAQ. The CDR3 region is CASSPGEGLRDQPQHF. CDR3 nucleotides: TGTGCCAGCAGCCCAGGGGAAGGGTTAAGGGATCAGCCCCAGCATTTT.

This clone came up once. The genes are TRBV7-9 and TRBJ2-1; 13 bases match TRBD2. The junction had 5 bases not matched to a gene; V was cut back by 5 bases and J by 7 bases. In germline, CDR1 is SEHNR, CDR2 FQNEAQ (reference sequence). CDR3 length: 15 amino acids. The DNA for the CDR3 is TGTGCCAGCAGCACTAGCGGGGGGGCCAGGAATGAGCAGTTCTTC. Translating it yields CASSTSGGARNEQFF. The variable domain in full, with the rest retrieved from reference TRBV7-9 and TRBJ2-1, is DTGVSQNPRHKITKRGQNVTFRCDPISEHNRLYWYRQTLGQGPEFLTYFQNEAQLEKSRLLSDRFSAERPKGSFSTLEIQRTEQGDSAMYLCASSTSGGARNEQFFGPGTRLTVL.

This clone was recorded only once. The rearrangement joins TRBV7-3 to TRBJ2-2; D is undetermined. The germline V and J ends were trimmed by 8 bases and 0 bases, with 7 bases remaining between them. Looked up from germline, CDR1 is SGHTA and CDR2 is FQGTGA. The CDR3 covers 13 residues. The CDR3 region is CASGIANTGELFF. The CDR3 DNA is TGTGCCAGCGGGATTGCGAACACCGGGGAGCTGTTTTTT.

In the case of this clone: At one boundary the junction diverges from the germline segment, which might be a read error. The chain combines TRBV12-3 or TRBV12-4 with TRBJ1-2; possibly TRBD1 for D (6 bases). This CDR3 region has 13 residues. In nucleotides, the CDR3 is TGTGCCAGCAGCTTAGGAGGGGGCTATGGCTACACCTTC. Residues: CASSLGGGYGYTF.

V gene TRBV2 combines with J gene TRBJ2-4; 8 bases are a match to TRBD1. Trimming removed 6 bases from V and 8 bases from J; junction bases left unmatched: 9. The CDR3 spans 14 residues. CDR1 and CDR2 (germline): SNHLY, FYNNEI. As DNA, the CDR3 is TGTGCCAGCAGCCCCGGACAGGGATGGGACATTCAGTACTTC. Residues: CASSPGQGWDIQYF.

This clone was observed a handful of times. This CDR3 reads CASSYSTGAGQPQHF. The CDR3 bases are TGTGCCAGCAGTTACTCGACGGGGGCGGGTCAGCCCCAGCATTTT. The V call is TRBV6-2 or TRBV6-3, the J call TRBJ1-5, with D perhaps TRBD1 (6 bases). The CDR3 spans 15 residues. Germline loops: CDR1 MNHEY, CDR2 SVGEGT. V was shortened by 0 bases and J by 6 bases, with 12 bases between the two germline ends.

This clone was seen more than once but under ten times. The rearrangement links TRBV15 to TRBJ2-1; D not resolved. V was shortened by 3 bases and J by 8 bases, with 20 bases between the two germline ends. Germline V lookup: CDR1 LNHNV, CDR2 YYDKDF (reference sequence). The CDR3 runs to 16 residues. CDR3 nucleotide sequence: TGTGCCACCAGCAGGGATCTACAGTACCGCAATGATGAGCAGTTCTTC. It is translated as CATSRDLQYRNDEQFF.

The CDR3 nucleotides are TGTGCCAGCAGCTTATTTCAAGGACTTGTCAATGAGCAGTTCTTC. As protein: CASSLFQGLVNEQFF. The rearrangement joins TRBV7-8 to TRBJ2-1; a weak D match, TRBD2 (5 bases). This CDR3 region has 15 residues. V was trimmed by 2 bases and J by 6 bases, leaving 14 bases between them. Germline lookup yields CDR1 SGHVS and CDR2 FQNEAQ.

The chain has TRBV9 and TRBJ2-2; D could derive from TRBD1 or TRBD2 (5 bases each). CDR1 and CDR2 (germline): SGDLS, YYNGEE. Trimming took off 4 bases at V and 7 bases at J, with 17 bases between the two ends. CDR3 size: 15 residues. As DNA, the CDR3 is TGTGCCAGCAGCCCCGGGACCGGGCGGAGCGGGGAGCTGTTTTTT. Its protein is CASSPGTGRSGELFF. The full variable domain, with the rest looked up from reference TRBV9 and TRBJ2-2, is DSGVTQTPKHLITATGQRVTLRCSPRSGDLSVYWYQQSLDQGLQFLIQYYNGEERAKGNILERFSAQQFPDLHSELNLSSLELGDSALYFCASSPGTGRSGELFFGEGSRLTVL.

V gene TRBV19 combines with J gene TRBJ2-7; possibly TRBD2 for D (5 bases). This CDR3 has 13 amino acids. Trimming removed 6 bases at V and 0 bases at J, with 9 bases between. CDR1 and CDR2 (germline): LNHDA, SQIVND (reference sequence). The DNA for the CDR3 is TGTGCCAGTAGGCCCCGGGGCTCCTACGAGCAGTACTTC. It is translated as CASRPRGSYEQYF. The variable domain in full, with the rest retrieved from reference TRBV19 and TRBJ2-7, is DGGITQSPKYLFRKEGQNVTLSCEQNLNHDAMYWYRQDPGQGLRLIYYSQIVNDFQKGDIAEGYSVSREKKESFPLTVTSAQKNPTAFYLCASRPRGSYEQYFGPGTRLTVT.

The gene calls are TRBV5-1 and TRBJ1-1; 10 bases are shared with TRBD1. There are 16 residues in the CDR3. After removal of 4 bases from V and 4 bases from J, the junction contained 10 bases not matched to a gene. CDR1 SGHRS and CDR2 YFSETQ come from the germline V gene. CDR3: CASSPGQGRGTTEAFF. The DNA for the CDR3 is TGCGCCAGCAGCCCGGGACAGGGGAGGGGAACCACTGAAGCTTTCTTT.

The V gene is TRBV14, the J gene TRBJ2-5, with 7 bases aligning to TRBD1. There are 16 residues in the CDR3. The germline gives CDR1 SGHDN, CDR2 FVKESK. Trimming removed 1 base from V and 3 bases from J; junction bases left unmatched: 8. The CDR3 loop reads CASSQVNFGTEETQYF. The CDR3 DNA follows: TGTGCCAGCAGCCAAGTGAACTTCGGGACAGAAGAGACCCAGTACTTC.

The chain recombines TRBV30 with TRBJ1-2; D is unresolved. Per the germline V gene, CDR1 is GTSNPN and CDR2 is SVGIG (reference sequence). V was pared by 2 bases and J by 4 bases, with 8 bases between. The CDR3 has 12 residues. The CDR3 spells CAWSIRSYGYTF. The DNA for the CDR3 is TGTGCCTGGAGTATTCGGAGCTATGGCTACACCTTC. The full variable domain, its missing parts supplied by reference TRBV30 and TRBJ1-2, is SQTIHQWPATLVQPVGSPLSLECTVEGTSNPNLYWYRQAAGRGLQLLFYSVGIGQISSEVPQNLSASRPQDRQFILSSKKLLLSDSGFYLCAWSIRSYGYTFGSGTRLTVV.